This TCR beta chain was documented in a study of cytomegalovirus exposure and HLA in healthy donors (TCRdb year 2017). About the study as a whole: According to an earlier analysis of 587 of the donors, 150 million to 200 million T cells yielded 90 million to 140 million unique TCR beta sequences and approximately 300 Gb of sequence data. Approximately 330 gigabases of sequencing data and 75 million to 85 million unique TCR sequences made up an early release that covered about 640 HLA-typed donors. Among the roughly 390 genotyped donors, 75% to 90% belonged to the genetic ancestry cluster associated with self-reported Caucasian donors. The study aimed to test whether signatures of past pathogen exposure could be identified by cataloging public T cell receptors. Using immunosequencing, the study profiled T cell repertoires from about 610 subjects and related those repertoires to cytomegalovirus serostatus. In addition to the first cohort of roughly 700 subjects, a separate validation cohort of approximately 120 different subjects was used. To predict cytomegalovirus infection status, the study brought together high-throughput TCR immunosequencing, statistical association of individual TCRs with disease status, and machine learning. A later analysis re-examined previously published TCR beta repertoires from more than 550 donors and added high-resolution HLA genotyping to investigate patterns of TCR occurrence. Rather than drawing on any new phenotypic data, the later analysis identified candidate immune exposures from TCR beta sequences and the way those sequences occurred across donors. To decide whether each TCR beta V gene segment behaved as functional or pseudogenic, an earlier analysis of fewer than 750 of the donors relied on high-throughput TCR beta sequencing. Donor age, sex, ethnicity and CMV serostatus were compiled alongside the repertoire data. A later genetic analysis took genome-wide SNP genotypes for about three fifths of the 666 donors and used that subset as a discovery cohort. Every repertoire in the discovery cohort had been generated on one and the same sequencing platform. Both class I and class II loci were covered by HLA typing, at four-digit resolution. Typing coverage varied by locus: 629-630 donors for A, B, C, DRB1 and DQB1; 500 to 550 for DQA1; approximately 610 for DPA1; roughly 470 for DPB1. A handful of DR-DQ haplotypes were handled as single units for association and clustering because linkage in the cohort was strong. Among roughly 400 genotyped donors of the cohort, an average of about 220,000 unique TCR beta nucleotide sequences was sequenced per donor, of which roughly 17% were non-productive. Summary of the overall study and its limitations: Because counts were too low, 15 or so rarely observed V segments, including chromosome 9 orphons, were excluded from the earlier analysis of 587 of the donors. A further reported finding was that TCR beta sequences accurately predicted the HLA-A and HLA-B alleles for most subjects in the first cohort. In a later analysis, about 16,000 TCR beta sequences were associated with specific HLA alleles at a false discovery rate of 0.05. Broadly in line with IMGT annotations, most TCR beta V segments showed up in productive rearrangements about 87% or about 30% of the time in an earlier analysis of several hundred of the donors. When HLA alleles, especially DR and DQ, strongly co-occurred, attributing TCR associations to individual alleles was difficult. Across donors, most TCR sequences were observed very rarely, whereas some public TCRs were present in many individuals. Correlated functional status among segregating V segments might reflect linkage disequilibrium, but an unknown experimental factor could not be ruled out. The study listed over 150 TCR beta chains as associated with cytomegalovirus. Because HLA typing was unavailable for some donors at each locus, only the typed subset was used in association tests. According to a later genetic analysis, donors in an Asian-associated ancestry cluster had fewer N-insertions in productive TCRs than the roughly 700-donor mean. The authors suggested that the approach could potentially be generalized to other disease states and immunological phenotypes. In this cohort, only TCR beta chains were sequenced, and detectable features were limited by the absence of alpha or paired-chain data. The classifier was reported to diagnose cytomegalovirus status with high specificity and sensitivity in both the original cohort and the validation cohort. A later analysis found that most CMV-associated TCR beta chains appeared HLA-restricted, with HLA associations seemingly driven largely by CMV exposure. Roughly uniform sequencing depth across donors was assumed in presence/absence analyses, although this assumption may not hold. The sequencing pipeline was judged likely to have produced a cluster of highly shared sequence variants as a technical artifact. Immune exposure information for the cohort was limited to CMV serostatus. Compared with equally common non-associated chains, HLA-associated TCR beta chains in a later analysis were more clonally expanded and had lower generation probabilities. A later analysis reported that several top co-occurrence clusters appeared linked to parvovirus B19, influenza, CMV and Epstein-Barr virus. A few of the identified cytomegalovirus-associated TCR beta chains were confirmed in vitro to be specific for cytomegalovirus antigens. A later genetic analysis associated a missense DCLRE1C variant with V-gene and J-gene trimming of TCR beta chains, and an independent cohort replicated the association. According to a later analysis, TCR association rates differed among HLA loci, with DRB1 alleles showing the most associated TCRs and HLA-C alleles showing the fewest.

The cohort consisted of 666 healthy bone marrow donors. Cohort members were all nominally healthy when sampled, although unrecorded immune exposures were likely present. The donor was CMV seropositive and belonged to the group of 250 to 300 seropositive cohort members. A peripheral blood sample was collected from each donor, and TCR beta sequencing was performed on peripheral blood mononuclear cells. The Qiagen DNeasy Blood Extraction Kit was used to extract genomic DNA from the blood cell samples. This clone was seen only once. Its antigen remains undetermined. Per-base qualities were not stored, and no clone one base away is much larger. The library was built by means of the immunoSEQ multiplex PCR assay. A mixture of 60 forward primers for TCR Vbeta segments and 13 reverse primers for TCR Jbeta segments was used in the multiplex PCR. The CDR3 region of rearranged TCR beta genes was amplified from genomic DNA with a multiplex PCR assay. On the Illumina HiSeq System, the amplified TCR beta libraries were sequenced as 87-base-pair reads. The original pipeline was this. A later analysis counted approximately 74 million unique TCR beta chains across the approximately 700 repertoires, and about 10 million of these chains were shared by at least two donors. A nearest-neighbor algorithm error-corrected the raw reads and collapsed the reads into unique sequences, merging closely related sequences to remove PCR and sequencing errors. To assign V, D and J gene segments, CDR3 sequences were aligned to IMGT reference sequences. For a sequence to be retained, a match of at least six nucleotides to both a V gene segment and a J gene segment was required. Rearrangements were classified as productive when the CDR3 lacked stop codons and remained in frame with V and J, and all other rearrangements were classified as non-productive. Following IMGT convention, CDR3 was defined as the stretch from the second conserved V-encoded cysteine up to the conserved J-encoded phenylalanine. In an earlier analysis of roughly 580 of the donors, sequences lacking an unambiguous match to a single V gene segment were excluded. An earlier analysis of 500 to 700 of the donors classified V segments as functional when productive rearrangements were above 56.7% and as segregating when the standard deviation between donors was above 5%. A statistical classification framework was developed to diagnose cytomegalovirus status using the catalog of TCR beta chain sequences. A later analysis assigned V and J genes by comparing TCR nucleotide sequences with IMGT/GENE-DB human TR gene sequences. A later analysis assigned CDR3 sequences and most-parsimonious VDJ recombination scenarios with the TCRdist pipeline. A later analysis defined each TCR beta chain by its CDR3 amino acid sequence plus V-gene family, and excluded reads lacking a unique V-gene family. As a way to deal with suspected cross-contamination and a sequencing artifact, a later analysis dropped over 550 nucleotide sequences that were highly shared and had low generation probability. A later analysis calculated a clonal expansion index for each public chain from normalized within-repertoire ranks of inferred template counts. Generation probabilities in a later analysis came from a VDJ recombination model fitted to out-of-frame rearrangements, and those results were checked against IGoR. Hypergeometric tests were used in a later analysis to score TCR-TCR, TCR-HLA and TCR-CMV co-occurrence, with a repertoire-size bias correction applied to the TCR pairs. False discovery rates were estimated in a later analysis by permuting HLA or CMV assignments 20 times. In a later analysis, co-occurring TCRs were grouped with DBSCAN, and TCRdist sequence similarity was added when clustering was performed within HLA-allele-positive subsets. Repertoires with fewer than 30,000 or more than 120,000 public chains were left out of co-occurrence clustering, as were a handful of repertoires with anomalous nucleotide sharing. TCRdb provides this immuneACCESS table in a form limited to in-frame rearrangements. Some clones are lacking; in checked studies, under half of them reflect an unresolved V gene, and why the rest are absent is not known. Clone size and the V and J calls come from that table; the DNA yielded D and trimming. This sample holds 200,000 or so clones; 70% to 90% were observed only once. Clones ranked in the top ten supply approximately 2% of the sample.

This sequence was found in a woman aged 18 to 35 in good health and CMV-seropositive. The sequencing sample was made of PBMCs.

The nucleotides are TGTGCCAGCAGCTCCGGGACAGGGTACCAAGAGACCCAGTACTTC. Translated, this is CASSSGTGYQETQYF. The sequence is built from TRBV28 and TRBJ2-5, with TRBD1 matching 9 junction bases. Ends trimmed: V by 6 bases, J by 0 bases; bases unmatched to a gene: 5. The CDR3 holds 15 amino acids from the cysteine to the phenylalanine. Only the CDR3 DNA stays, 45 bases, in frame from base 1. As encoded in the germline V gene, CDR1 is MDHEN while CDR2 is SYDVKM. The CDR3, completed at both ends by the reference TRBV28 and TRBJ2-5 genes, gives the full variable domain DVKVTQSSRYLVKRTGEKVFLECVQDMDHENMFWYRQDPGLGLRLIYFSYDVKMKEKGDIPEGYSVSREKKERFSLILESASTNQTSMYLCASSSGTGYQETQYFGPGTRLLVL.